Following are 13 T cell receptor beta chains from one sample sequenced in a study of shared clonotypes between healthy human individuals. Using immunoSEQ multiplex PCR, the repertoire was profiled, and TCRdb retains in-frame clones only, with some absent. The profile shows about 1.5 million clones, about 98% of them singletons. Sequencing was done on a sample of naive CD4+ T cells sorted from blood. Subset of the sample: CD45RA+ positively selected. The receptors stem from a man aged 30-40 years in good health.

The chain combines TRBV6-6 with TRBJ2-7, with TRBD1 identical over 7 bases. With V trimmed by 4 bases and J by 3 bases, 3 bases remained unmatched. Germline values: CDR1 MNHNY, CDR2 SVGAGI (reference sequence). The CDR3 consists of 13 residues. CDR3 sequence: CASSSGQLYEQYF. The CDR3 DNA sequence: TGTGCCAGCAGTTCGGGACAGCTCTACGAGCAGTACTTC.

The chain carries TRBV7-9 and TRBJ1-1; D is uncertain. Trimming shortened V by 1 base and J by 0 bases, and 9 bases separated the two germline ends. This CDR3 spans 15 amino acids. Per the germline V gene, CDR1 is SEHNR and CDR2 is FQNEAQ (reference sequence). The CDR3 region is CASSLDALMNTEAFF. CDR3 nucleotides: TGTGCCAGCAGCTTAGATGCCCTCATGAACACTGAAGCTTTCTTT.

The chain uses TRBV19 and TRBJ2-1; 12 nucleotides line up with TRBD2. This CDR3 has 15 amino acids. CDR1 LNHDA and CDR2 SQIVND come from the germline V gene (reference sequence). Trimming at V came to 2 bases and at J to 7 bases, leaving 3 bases not matched to a gene. CDR3 sequence reads: CASSIPSGRANEQFF. The CDR3 nucleotides are TGTGCCAGTAGTATACCTAGCGGGAGGGCTAATGAGCAGTTCTTC.

Worth noting for this clone: Additional DNA sequences in this sample encode the identical CDR3. This chain uses TRBV11-3 with TRBJ2-7; D uncertain. This CDR3 region has 13 residues. CDR1 and CDR2 from the germline V gene are SGHNT and YENEEA. V gave up 4 bases and J gave up 4 bases, with 11 bases separating them. The CDR3 DNA reads TGTGCCAGCAGCTCCCCCGGTTCGTACGAGCAGTACTTC. This gives the protein CASSSPGSYEQYF.

J is TRBJ2-7 and V is TRBV7-2; 11 nucleotides align to TRBD2. V gave up 5 bases and J gave up 11 bases; unmatched junction bases: 14. CDR3 length: 15 residues. Germline CDR1 is SGHTA and CDR2 is FQGNSA. DNA of the CDR3: TGTGCCAGCAGCGTATCCCCTGAGACTAGCGGGGCTAAGTACTTC. Protein sequence: CASSVSPETSGAKYF.

The chain joins TRBV15 to TRBJ2-7; possibly TRBD2 for D (6 bases). Trimming took off 5 bases at V and 7 bases at J, with 15 bases between the two ends. CDR3 length: 13 amino acids. Germline V gene sequence: CDR1 LNHNV, CDR2 YYDKDF (reference sequence). CDR3 sequence: CATSVVAGGEQYF. The CDR3, as DNA: TGTGCCACCAGCGTAGTGGCAGGAGGGGAGCAGTACTTC.

The J gene is TRBJ1-5, the V gene TRBV7-2, with D maybe TRBD1 (5 bases). Looked up from germline, CDR1 is SGHTA and CDR2 is FQGNSA. Trimming removed 3 bases from V and 4 bases from J, with 10 bases in between. There are 14 residues in the CDR3. The CDR3 DNA reads as TGTGCCAGCAGCTTGGTCGGGGGTAATCAGCCCCAGCATTTT. This translates into CASSLVGGNQPQHF.

The V call is TRBV7-2, the J call TRBJ2-3; 11 bases align to TRBD2. This CDR3 spans 19 amino acids. Germline values: CDR1 SGHTA, CDR2 FQGNSA. V was clipped by 1 base and J by 6 bases; unmatched bases: 15. The CDR3 region is CASSLGDGQTSGMVDTQYF. CDR3 coding DNA: TGTGCCAGCAGCTTAGGGGATGGGCAGACTAGCGGGATGGTGGATACGCAGTATTTT.

This clone was seen a single time. This chain joins TRBV5-4 and TRBJ1-1; D might be TRBD1 (6 bases). Trimming pared 4 bases from V and 1 base from J, leaving 20 bases between. Germline V lookup: CDR1 SGHNT, CDR2 YYREEE (reference sequence). The CDR3 sequence is 17 residues long. Written as DNA, the CDR3 is TGTGCCAGCAGCCAACAGGGCAGGGACCCAAGGAACACTGAAGCTTTCTTT. Protein product: CASSQQGRDPRNTEAFF.

V is TRBV4-1 and J is TRBJ2-1; maybe TRBD2 (6 bases). This CDR3 has 15 residues. Germline V gene data show CDR1 as MGHRA and CDR2 as YSYEKL. With 4 bases removed from V and 2 bases from J, the gap between germline ends came to 12 bases. The CDR3 DNA is TGCGCCAGCAGCCCCAGACTAGACCCCTACAATGAGCAGTTCTTC. This gives the protein CASSPRLDPYNEQFF.

The chain has TRBV28 and TRBJ2-7; 7 bases are a match to TRBD1. The CDR3 extends over 15 amino acids. The junction had 11 bases not matched to a gene; V was cut back by 4 bases and J by 5 bases. Germline CDR1 and CDR2: MDHEN and SYDVKM. The DNA of the CDR3 is TGTGCCAGCAGTTCCCACACCGGACAGGCAGACGAGCAGTACTTC. It specifies CASSSHTGQADEQYF.

The chain joins TRBV19 to TRBJ1-1, with D maybe TRBD1 (6 bases). Germline values: CDR1 LNHDA, CDR2 SQIVND (reference sequence). With 4 bases removed from V and 4 bases from J, the gap between germline ends came to 13 bases. This CDR3 has 14 residues. CDR3 protein: CASSTQGPGTEAFF. The DNA of the CDR3 is TGTGCCAGTAGTACCCAGGGGCCAGGCACTGAAGCTTTCTTT.

This rearrangement joins TRBV6-5 to TRBJ2-3; D gene ambiguous. The CDR3 is 15 residues long. V lost 0 bases, J lost 2 bases, and 9 bases lay in between. Germline V gene data show CDR1 as MNHEY and CDR2 as SVGAGI. The CDR3 sequence is CASSYSKAVTDTQYF. The CDR3, as DNA: TGTGCCAGCAGTTACTCGAAGGCAGTCACAGATACGCAGTATTTT.